This TCR beta chain was observed in a study of cytomegalovirus exposure and HLA in healthy donors. Findings of the study overall: Presence/absence analyses assumed roughly uniform sequencing depth across donors, which may not hold. Compared with the roughly 670-donor mean, an Asian-associated ancestry cluster reportedly had fewer N-insertions, according to a later analysis. Available immune exposure information covered CMV serostatus only.

Regarding this clone: Its antigen is currently unknown.

The ends were cut back, 3 bases at V and 2 bases at J, with 16 bases in the middle. CDR1 and CDR2 (germline): SGHKS, YYEKEE (reference sequence). CDR3 size: 16 residues. In the PCR, 60 Vbeta and 13 Jbeta primers were used. Libraries were prepared by immunoSEQ multiplex PCR; TCRdb keeps only in-frame clonotypes and omits some of them. The data hold 150,000 to 200,000 clones, with approximately 82% observed a single time. This TCR came from a male donor in good health and CMV-seronegative. The rearrangement uses TRBV5-5 and TRBJ2-3; possibly TRBD2 for D (6 bases). The sample taken for sequencing was PBMCs. The CDR3 nucleotides read TGTGCCAGCAGCTGGGGAGGCGCTGCGTACACAGATACGCAGTATTTT. The encoded protein is CASSWGGAAYTDTQYF.